The 17 T cell receptor beta chains in this list originate from one sample, sequenced in a study of OX40 agonist ivuxolimab in advanced cancers. TCRdb's table, derived via immunoSEQ multiplex PCR, lists solely in-frame clones and lacks some. This sample has some 78,000 clones; 70% to 90% occur once, and the top ten carry just under 1%. The input for sequencing was CD4+ or CD8+ T cells sorted from blood, taken in a trial of the OX40 agonist ivuxolimab. The origin of the receptors is an adult with an advanced solid tumor such as melanoma, head and neck, liver or kidney cancer.

This clone was detected only a few times. The chain employs TRBV28 and TRBJ2-7; 8 nucleotides agree with TRBD1. Per the germline V gene, CDR1 is MDHEN and CDR2 is SYDVKM. The V and J ends lost 10 bases and 0 bases, in that order; junction bases with no gene match: 8. The CDR3 covers 14 residues. The CDR3 nucleotides are TGTGCCACCCGACAGGGGCTTAGCTCCTACGAGCAGTACTTC. This gives the protein CATRQGLSSYEQYF.

V usage is TRBV6-1 and J usage is TRBJ1-2, with D hard to call. Trimming left V 3 bases short and J 5 bases short, with 10 bases between. Germline V gives CDR1 MNHNS, CDR2 SASEGT. The CDR3 contains 13 residues. In DNA, the CDR3 is TGTGCCAGCAGTGAGAGGGTGGATTATGGCTACACCTTC. Amino acid sequence: CASSERVDYGYTF.

Written as DNA, the CDR3 is TGTGCCAGCAGCGACGCGACGGGACACCCCACCTACGAGCAGTACTTC. It encodes CASSDATGHPTYEQYF. This chain links TRBV5-4 with TRBJ2-7; D possibly corresponds to TRBD1 (6 bases). Trimming removed 4 bases from V and 2 bases from J, with 19 bases in between. Germline values: CDR1 SGHNT, CDR2 YYREEE (reference sequence). The CDR3 loop spans 16 amino acids.

The J gene is TRBJ2-3, the V gene TRBV7-2, with D perhaps matching TRBD1 (6 bases). The CDR3 has 14 amino acids. Trimming stripped 5 bases from V and 0 bases from J, with 9 bases between. Looked up from germline, CDR1 is SGHTA and CDR2 is FQGNSA. Here the CDR3 DNA reads TGTGCCAGCAGCATCGGACAGAGCACAGATACGCAGTATTTT. This sequence encodes CASSIGQSTDTQYF.

The chain joins TRBV19 to TRBJ1-4; the match to TRBD1 covers 9 bases. The CDR3 has 15 residues. The germline CDR1 and CDR2 sequences are LNHDA and SQIVND (reference sequence). V trimming: 7 bases; J trimming: 4 bases; junction bases outside the gene matches: 7. CDR3 sequence reads: CASTRDRAFNEKLFF. The CDR3 DNA follows: TGTGCCAGTACCCGGGACAGGGCGTTTAATGAAAAACTGTTTTTT.

The V and J genes are TRBV7-3 and TRBJ1-1, with D possibly TRBD1 on 6 matching bases. Germline-derived CDR1 and CDR2 are SGHTA and FQGTGA. The V gene lost 1 base and the J gene lost 11 bases, with 11 bases spanning the gap. The length of the CDR3 is 12 residues. CDR3 DNA sequence: TGTGCCAGCAGCTTAATGGGGGCGCCGGCTTTCTTT. It encodes CASSLMGAPAFF. Using reference TRBV7-3 and TRBJ1-1 for the parts outside the CDR3, the full variable domain is GAGVSQTPSNKVTEKGKYVELRCDPISGHTALYWYRQSLGQGPEFLIYFQGTGAADDSGLPNDRFFAVRPEGSVSTLKIQRTERGDSAVYLCASSLMGAPAFFGQGTRLTVV.

The rearrangement joins TRBV5-1 to TRBJ2-3; D uncertain. Germline lookup yields CDR1 SGHRS and CDR2 YFSETQ. V lost 0 bases, J lost 1 base, and 9 bases lay in between. CDR3 size: 15 residues. The CDR3 bases are TGCGCCAGCAGCTTGGATGGAATCCGCACAGATACGCAGTATTTT. It encodes CASSLDGIRTDTQYF. Together with reference TRBV5-1 and TRBJ2-3, the CDR3 gives the full variable domain: KAGVTQTPRYLIKTRGQQVTLSCSPISGHRSVSWYQQTPGQGLQFLFEYFSETQRNKGNFPGRFSGRQFSNSRSEMNVSTLELGDSALYLCASSLDGIRTDTQYFGPGTRLTVL.

A single count supports this clone. The chain combines TRBV19 with TRBJ1-5; possibly TRBD1 for D (5 bases). The CDR3 runs to 15 residues. In germline, CDR1 is LNHDA, CDR2 SQIVND (reference sequence). V shed 2 bases and J shed 0 bases, with 8 bases lying between them. CDR3 residues: CASSIRGDSNQPQHF. The CDR3 DNA follows: TGTGCCAGTAGTATACGAGGGGATAGCAATCAGCCCCAGCATTTT.

The chain has TRBV10-3 and TRBJ2-7; 7 bases line up with TRBD2. Germline CDR1 is ENHRY and CDR2 is SYGVKD. Trimming cost V 9 bases and J 3 bases; bases outside gene matches: 11. The CDR3 extends over 14 amino acids. This CDR3 reads CAIVREVGVYEQYF. The CDR3, as DNA: TGTGCCATAGTCCGGGAGGTGGGGGTCTACGAGCAGTACTTC.

This clone has just one count. The genes are TRBV4-1 and TRBJ2-4; 7 positions match TRBD1. Unmatched junction bases numbered 8, after V lost 3 bases and J lost 6 bases. The CDR3 is 15 residues long. Germline assignment: CDR1 MGHRA and CDR2 YSYEKL. The CDR3: CASSHPGQVGNIQYF. CDR3 nucleotides: TGCGCCAGCAGCCATCCAGGACAGGTCGGAAACATTCAGTACTTC.

V usage is TRBV28 and J usage is TRBJ2-7; D uncertain. Germline loops: CDR1 MDHEN, CDR2 SYDVKM. Trimming removed 6 bases from V and 4 bases from J, with 10 bases in between. The CDR3 covers 12 residues. The CDR3 loop is CASRGLLYEQYF. CDR3 sequence (DNA): TGTGCCAGCAGAGGCCTCCTTTACGAGCAGTACTTC.

This chain uses TRBV9 with TRBJ2-5; no reliable D call. Germline-derived CDR1 and CDR2 are SGDLS and YYNGEE. CDR3 length: 15 residues. V lost 0 bases, J lost 0 bases, and 9 bases lay in between. CDR3 protein: CASSVGVSNQETQYF. In DNA form, the CDR3 reads TGTGCCAGCAGCGTAGGGGTTAGCAACCAAGAGACCCAGTACTTC.

This clone was picked up a small number of times. The chain links TRBV5-4 to TRBJ1-1; D might be TRBD1 (6 bases). V lost 5 bases and J lost 0, with 11 bases in between. The germline CDR1 and CDR2 sequences are SGHNT and YYREEE (reference sequence). This CDR3 contains 14 residues. The CDR3: CASSSGTLNTEAFF. DNA of the CDR3: TGTGCCAGCAGTTCCGGGACACTGAACACTGAAGCTTTCTTT.

The J gene is TRBJ1-1, the V gene TRBV30, with D unresolved. CDR1 is GTSNPN and CDR2 is SVGIG in the germline V gene (reference sequence). The CDR3 sequence is 11 residues long. The germline V and J ends were trimmed by 0 bases and 6 bases, with 5 bases remaining between them. CDR3 sequence: CAWSVGSEAFF. The CDR3 DNA sequence: TGTGCCTGGAGTGTAGGTTCTGAAGCTTTCTTT.

This clone was seen more than once but under ten times. This chain joins TRBV28 and TRBJ1-2, with D hard to call. The CDR3 is made up of 14 amino acids. Trimming removed 4 bases from V and 2 bases from J, with 11 bases in between. Germline CDR1 MDHEN, CDR2 SYDVKM. Here the CDR3 reads CASSSVEDNYGYTF. The DNA for the CDR3 is TGTGCCAGCAGTTCGGTTGAGGACAACTATGGCTACACCTTC.

This chain connects TRBV5-4 to TRBJ2-1, with TRBD2 identical over 9 bases. CDR3 size: 14 residues. Germline V gene sequence: CDR1 SGHNT, CDR2 YYREEE (reference sequence). CDR3 nucleotides: TGTGCTACCAAAGCGTTTAGCGGGAGTAATGAGCAGTTCTTC. This encodes CATKAFSGSNEQFF.

The CDR3 sequence: CASSVGQSSSYNEQFF. DNA for the CDR3: TGTGCCAGCAGCGTAGGACAGTCTAGCTCCTACAATGAGCAGTTCTTC. This sequence joins TRBV9 and TRBJ2-1; a possible D gene is TRBD1 (5 bases). V lost 0 bases and J 0 bases, leaving 10 bases between the germline ends. The CDR3 has 16 residues. The V gene's germline CDR1 is SGDLS and CDR2 YYNGEE.